These T cell receptor beta chains were read from a single sample in a study of blood T cell repertoires in COVID-19. The data were produced by immunoSEQ multiplex PCR, yet TCRdb's version contains in-frame clones alone and is incomplete. There are about 220,000 clones in the sample; 65% to 85% occur only once, and less than 2.5% lies in the top ten. Sequencing input: peripheral blood. These receptors came from a woman aged 60-70 years with acute or convalescent COVID-19. Each CDR3 is given with its conserved first and last residue. D genes are given only for firm matches. Some rows have no size entry. The others give once, few or many, or a class for an expanded clone.

abundance	v_gene	d_gene	j_gene	CDR3aa	CDR3nt
-	TRBV6-2/TRBV6-3	-	TRBJ1-5	CASSSGDQPQHF	TGTGCCAGCAGCTCAGGGGATCAGCCCCAGCATTTT
-	TRBV2	TRBD2	TRBJ2-2	CASRRTRSNTGELFF	TGTGCCAGCAGACGGACTAGGTCGAACACCGGGGAGCTGTTTTTT
once	TRBV7-8	TRBD2	TRBJ2-7	CASSSVSGVEQYF	TGTGCCAGCAGCTCAGTTAGCGGGGTTGAGCAGTACTTC
-	TRBV7-2	TRBD2	TRBJ2-7	CASSTPGPGGYSYEQYF	TGTGCCAGCAGCACTCCTGGACCGGGGGGGTATTCCTACGAGCAGTACTTC
-	TRBV4-3	TRBD1	TRBJ2-2	CASSQHRGAGELFF	TGCGCCAGCAGCCAACACAGGGGGGCCGGGGAGCTGTTTTTT
-	TRBV7-3	TRBD2	TRBJ2-5	CASSLMSGGGPQYF	TGTGCCAGCAGCTTAATGAGCGGGGGGGGCCCTCAGTACTTC
-	TRBV7-3	TRBD2	TRBJ2-1	CASSLNPGLAPSSYNEQFF	TGTGCCAGCAGCTTAAACCCGGGACTAGCGCCGAGCTCCTACAATGAGCAGTTCTTC
-	TRBV19	-	TRBJ1-2	CASRAVQGNYGYTF	TGTGCCAGTAGGGCAGTTCAGGGTAACTATGGCTACACCTTC
few	TRBV30	-	TRBJ1-2	CAWSGYSYGYTF	TGTGCCTGGAGTGGATACAGTTATGGCTACACCTTC
-	TRBV19	TRBD1	TRBJ1-2	CASSRDRGREGYTF	TGTGCCAGTAGTAGGGACAGGGGGCGCGAGGGCTACACCTTC
-	TRBV9	-	TRBJ2-7	CASSVESYGEQYF	TGTGCCAGCAGCGTAGAGTCTTACGGCGAGCAGTACTTC
once	TRBV12-5	TRBD2	TRBJ2-1	CASGFFGTIHEQFF	TGTGCTAGTGGTTTCTTCGGGACTATCCATGAGCAGTTCTTC
-	TRBV7-8	TRBD1	TRBJ2-7	CASSMGQGRSYEQYF	TGTGCCAGCAGCATGGGACAGGGACGTTCCTACGAGCAGTACTTC
-	TRBV29-1	TRBD2	TRBJ2-3	CSANPSGGNTDTQYF	TGCAGCGCCAACCCCAGCGGGGGCAACACAGATACGCAGTATTTT
-	TRBV9	-	TRBJ2-7	CASSVGGGRSYEQYF	TGTGCCAGCAGCGTAGGCGGGGGCCGGTCCTACGAGCAGTACTTC
once	TRBV2	TRBD1	TRBJ1-1	CASRERTGMNTEAFF	TGTGCCAGCAGGGAAAGGACAGGGATGAATACTGAAGCTTTCTTT
once	TRBV30	TRBD1	TRBJ1-2	CAWSGDRDYGYTF	TGTGCCTGGAGTGGGGACAGAGACTATGGCTACACCTTC
-	TRBV5-1	-	TRBJ2-7	CASSSPTSYEQYF	TGCGCCAGCAGCTCTCCGACTTCCTACGAGCAGTACTTC
-	TRBV5-1	TRBD1	TRBJ1-2	CASSPVGGRDYGYTF	TGCGCCAGCAGCCCGGTAGGGGGCAGGGACTATGGCTACACCTTC
-	TRBV10-3	TRBD2	TRBJ2-3	CAIQGSSGGETDTQYF	TGTGCCATCCAGGGGTCCAGCGGGGGGGAGACAGATACGCAGTATTTT
-	TRBV6-4	TRBD1	TRBJ1-2	CASGLFRWTGELQNYGYTF	TGTGCCAGCGGATTGTTCCGGTGGACAGGCGAACTGCAGAACTATGGCTACACCTTC
-	TRBV3-1/TRBV3-2	-	TRBJ1-2	CASSQDQHRGRGYTF	TGTGCCAGCAGCCAAGATCAGCATAGGGGGAGAGGCTACACCTTC
-	TRBV7-2	TRBD2	TRBJ2-7	CASSLTSGGSGKPYEQYF	TGTGCCAGCAGCCTTACTAGCGGGGGGTCCGGAAAACCCTACGAGCAGTACTTC
-	TRBV19	-	TRBJ1-2	CASSMRGKRGYTF	TGTGCCAGTAGTATGCGGGGAAAGCGTGGCTACACCTTC
-	TRBV28	TRBD1	TRBJ1-1	CASSSWDSEAFF	TGTGCCAGCAGCTCCTGGGACAGTGAAGCTTTCTTT
-	TRBV19	TRBD2	TRBJ2-1	CASSMRLAGGTYNEQFF	TGTGCCAGTAGTATGCGGCTAGCGGGGGGGACCTACAATGAGCAGTTCTTC
once	TRBV4-2	-	TRBJ1-6	CASSQEIAVVATTYNSPLHF	TGTGCCAGCAGCCAAGAAATCGCCGTCGTGGCTACTACCTATAATTCACCCCTCCACTTT
-	TRBV12-3/TRBV12-4	-	TRBJ1-1	CASSFRGREAFF	TGTGCCAGCAGTTTTAGGGGTAGGGAAGCTTTCTTT
-	TRBV28	-	TRBJ1-1	CASSLGGEAFF	TGTGCCAGCAGTTTAGGCGGTGAAGCTTTCTTT
-	TRBV7-8	TRBD2	TRBJ2-2	CASSFTSGGAATGELFF	TGTGCCAGCAGCTTTACTAGCGGGGGGGCAGCCACCGGGGAGCTGTTTTTT
-	TRBV28	TRBD1	TRBJ2-7	CASSLWQGVGEQYF	TGTGCCAGCAGTTTGTGGCAGGGGGTCGGCGAGCAGTACTTC
-	TRBV3-1/TRBV3-2	-	TRBJ1-2	CASSQARGYGYTF	TGTGCCAGCAGCCAAGCCAGGGGCTATGGCTACACCTTC
few	TRBV19	-	TRBJ1-1	CASCGAGDTEAFF	TGTGCCAGTTGCGGGGCGGGGGACACTGAAGCTTTCTTT
-	TRBV30	-	TRBJ2-1	CAWSVSGGEQFF	TGTGCCTGGAGTGTCTCGGGGGGCGAGCAGTTCTTC
few	TRBV5-4	TRBD2	TRBJ2-5	CASSTGTSGYQETQYF	TGTGCCAGCAGCACGGGGACTAGCGGATACCAAGAGACCCAGTACTTC